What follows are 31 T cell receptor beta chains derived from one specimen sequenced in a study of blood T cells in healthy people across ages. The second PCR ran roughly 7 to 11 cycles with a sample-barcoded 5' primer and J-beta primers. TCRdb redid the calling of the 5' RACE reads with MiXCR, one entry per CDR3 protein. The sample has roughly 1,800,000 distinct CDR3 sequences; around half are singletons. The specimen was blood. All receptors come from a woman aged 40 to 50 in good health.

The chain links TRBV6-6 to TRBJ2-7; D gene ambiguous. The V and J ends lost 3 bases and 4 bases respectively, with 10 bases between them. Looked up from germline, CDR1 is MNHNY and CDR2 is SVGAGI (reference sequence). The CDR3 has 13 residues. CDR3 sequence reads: CASSYRVDYEQYF. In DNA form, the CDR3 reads TGTGCCAGCAGTTATAGAGTGGATTACGAGCAGTACTTC.

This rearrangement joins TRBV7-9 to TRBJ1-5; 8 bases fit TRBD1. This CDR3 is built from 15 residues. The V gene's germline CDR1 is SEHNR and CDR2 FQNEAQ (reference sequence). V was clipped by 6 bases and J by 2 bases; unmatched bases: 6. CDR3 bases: TGTGCCAGCAGTCCTTCGGACAGGGGCAATCAGCCCCAGCATTTT. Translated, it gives CASSPSDRGNQPQHF.

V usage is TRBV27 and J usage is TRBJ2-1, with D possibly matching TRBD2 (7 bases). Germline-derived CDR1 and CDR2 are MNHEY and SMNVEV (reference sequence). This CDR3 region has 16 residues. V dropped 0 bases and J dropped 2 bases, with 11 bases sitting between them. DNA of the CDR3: TGTGCCAGCAGTTTATCGATAGGGGGGGCCTACAATGAGCAGTTCTTC. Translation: CASSLSIGGAYNEQFF.

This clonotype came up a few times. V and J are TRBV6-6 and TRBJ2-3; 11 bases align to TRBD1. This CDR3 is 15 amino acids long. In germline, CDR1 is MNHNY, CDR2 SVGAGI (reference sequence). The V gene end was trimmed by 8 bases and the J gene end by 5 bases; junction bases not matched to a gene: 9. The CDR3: CASSPRTGGEDTQYF. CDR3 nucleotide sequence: TGTGCCAGCTCACCCAGGACAGGGGGCGAAGATACGCAGTATTTT.

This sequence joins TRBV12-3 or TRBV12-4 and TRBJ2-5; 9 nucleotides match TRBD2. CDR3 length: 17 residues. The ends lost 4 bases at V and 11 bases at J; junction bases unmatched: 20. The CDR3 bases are TGTGCCAGCAGTTCTCGTCGGGAGGGACTAGCAGTACATGAGCAGTACTTC. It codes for CASSSRREGLAVHEQYF.

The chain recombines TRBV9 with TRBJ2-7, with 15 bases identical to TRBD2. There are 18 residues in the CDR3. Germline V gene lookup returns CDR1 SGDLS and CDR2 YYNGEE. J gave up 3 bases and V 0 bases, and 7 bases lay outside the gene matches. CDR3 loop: CASSVAGTSGGLIYEQYF. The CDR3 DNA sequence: TGTGCCAGCAGCGTAGCCGGGACTAGCGGGGGGTTGATCTACGAGCAGTACTTC.

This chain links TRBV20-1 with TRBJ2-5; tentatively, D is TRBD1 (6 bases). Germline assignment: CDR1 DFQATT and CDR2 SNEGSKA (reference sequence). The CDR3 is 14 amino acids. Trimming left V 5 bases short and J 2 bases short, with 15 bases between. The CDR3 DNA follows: TGCAGTGCTCCCCGCACAGGGAGTCAAGAGACCCAGTACTTC. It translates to CSAPRTGSQETQYF.

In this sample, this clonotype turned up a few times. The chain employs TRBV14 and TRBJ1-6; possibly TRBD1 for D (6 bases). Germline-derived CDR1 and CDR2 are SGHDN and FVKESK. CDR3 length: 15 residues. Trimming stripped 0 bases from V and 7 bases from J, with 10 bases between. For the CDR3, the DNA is TGTGCCAGCAGCCAAGATATAGGGGGGAATTCACCCCTCCACTTT. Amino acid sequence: CASSQDIGGNSPLHF.

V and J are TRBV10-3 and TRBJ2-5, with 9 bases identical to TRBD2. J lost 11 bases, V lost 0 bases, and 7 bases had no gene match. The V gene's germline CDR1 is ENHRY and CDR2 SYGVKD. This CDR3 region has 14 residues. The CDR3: CAISESIAGEEQYF. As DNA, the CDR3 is TGTGCCATCAGTGAGTCGATAGCGGGAGAAGAGCAGTACTTC.

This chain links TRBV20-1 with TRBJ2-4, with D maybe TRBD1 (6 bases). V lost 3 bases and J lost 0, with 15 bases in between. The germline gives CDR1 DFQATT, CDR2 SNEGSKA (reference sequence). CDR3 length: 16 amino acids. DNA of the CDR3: TGCAGTGCTAGGGATGACAGGCCACTAGCCAAAAACATTCAGTACTTC. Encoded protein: CSARDDRPLAKNIQYF.

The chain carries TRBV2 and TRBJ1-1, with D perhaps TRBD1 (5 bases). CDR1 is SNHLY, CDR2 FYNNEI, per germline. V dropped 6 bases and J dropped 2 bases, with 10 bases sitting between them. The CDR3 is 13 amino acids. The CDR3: CASRQQVNTEAFF. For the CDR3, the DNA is TGTGCCAGCAGACAACAGGTCAACACTGAAGCTTTCTTT.

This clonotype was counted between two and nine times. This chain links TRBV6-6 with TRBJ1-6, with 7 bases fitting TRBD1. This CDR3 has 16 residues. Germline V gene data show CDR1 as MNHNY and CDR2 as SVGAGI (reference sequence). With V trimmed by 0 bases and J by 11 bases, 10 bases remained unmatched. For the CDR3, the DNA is TGTGCCAGCAGTTACTCTGTAGGCAGGGGGAGGACACCCCTCCACTTT. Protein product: CASSYSVGRGRTPLHF.

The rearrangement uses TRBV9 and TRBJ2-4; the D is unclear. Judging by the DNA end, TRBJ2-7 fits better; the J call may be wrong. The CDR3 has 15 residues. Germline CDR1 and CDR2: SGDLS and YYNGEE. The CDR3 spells CASSVGRGWAYEQYF. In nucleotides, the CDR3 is TGTGCCAGCAGCGTAGGTAGAGGCTGGGCCTACGAGCAGTACTTC.

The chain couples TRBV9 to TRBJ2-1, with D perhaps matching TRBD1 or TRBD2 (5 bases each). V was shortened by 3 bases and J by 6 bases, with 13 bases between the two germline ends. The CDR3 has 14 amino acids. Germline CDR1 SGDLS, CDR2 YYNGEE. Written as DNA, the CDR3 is TGTGCCAGCAGCGGGGCAGACGGGGCCAATGAGCAGTTCTTC. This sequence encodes CASSGADGANEQFF.

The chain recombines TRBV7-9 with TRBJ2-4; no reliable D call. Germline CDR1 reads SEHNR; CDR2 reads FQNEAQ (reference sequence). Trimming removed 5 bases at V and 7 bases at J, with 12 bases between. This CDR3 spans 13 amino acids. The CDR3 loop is CASSPPKGNIQYF. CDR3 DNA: TGTGCCAGCAGCCCTCCTAAGGGTAACATTCAGTACTTC.

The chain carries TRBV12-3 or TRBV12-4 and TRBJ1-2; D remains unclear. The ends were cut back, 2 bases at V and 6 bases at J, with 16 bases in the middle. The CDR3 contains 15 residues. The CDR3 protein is CASSLKGTGRDGYTF. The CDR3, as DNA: TGTGCCAGCAGTTTAAAAGGCACGGGGAGGGATGGCTACACCTTC.

CDR3 loop: CASRREDGLITNEQYF. The CDR3, as DNA: TGTGCCAGCAGAAGGGAAGACGGACTGATTACCAATGAGCAGTACTTC. This sequence joins TRBV4-2 and TRBJ2-5, with D maybe TRBD2 (5 bases). Trimming stripped 6 bases from V and 11 bases from J, with 28 bases between. This CDR3 contains 16 residues. The germline gives CDR1 LGHNA, CDR2 YNFKEQ.

The CDR3 DNA is TGCAGCGTTGAACGGGGGGGGACAGGGTACAATGAGCAGTACTTC. Its translation is CSVERGGTGYNEQYF. J is TRBJ2-4 and V is TRBV29-1, with D perhaps TRBD1 (9 bases). Germline-derived CDR1 and CDR2 are SQVTM and ANQGSEA. Trimming left V 2 bases short and J 13 bases short, with 24 bases between. The CDR3 contains 15 residues.

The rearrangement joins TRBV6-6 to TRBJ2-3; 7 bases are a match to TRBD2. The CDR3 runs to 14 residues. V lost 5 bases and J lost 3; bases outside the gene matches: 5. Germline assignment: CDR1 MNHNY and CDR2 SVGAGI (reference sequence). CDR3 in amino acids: CASSLPSGTDTQYF. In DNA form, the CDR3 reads TGTGCCAGCAGTCTACCTAGCGGAACAGATACGCAGTATTTT.

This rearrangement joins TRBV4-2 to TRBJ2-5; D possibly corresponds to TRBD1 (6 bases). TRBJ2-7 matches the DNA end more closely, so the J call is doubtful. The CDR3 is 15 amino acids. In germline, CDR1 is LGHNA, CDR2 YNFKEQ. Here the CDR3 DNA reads TGTGCCAGCAGCCAAGATTTGTTAGGGGGCTACGAGCAGTACTTC. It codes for CASSQDLLGGYEQYF.

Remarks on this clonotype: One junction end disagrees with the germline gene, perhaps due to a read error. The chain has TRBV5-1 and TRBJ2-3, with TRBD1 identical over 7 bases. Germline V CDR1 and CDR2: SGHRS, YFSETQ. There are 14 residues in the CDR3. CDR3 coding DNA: TGCGCCAGCAGCCCCCGACAGGGCACGGATACGCGGTATTTT. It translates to CASSPRQGTDTRYF.

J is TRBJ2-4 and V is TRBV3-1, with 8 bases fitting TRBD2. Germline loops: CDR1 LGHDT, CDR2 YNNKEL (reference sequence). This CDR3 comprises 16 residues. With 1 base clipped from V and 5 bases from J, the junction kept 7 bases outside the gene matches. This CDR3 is CASSQARGGLQNIQYF. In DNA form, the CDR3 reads TGTGCCAGCAGCCAAGCCCGGGGGGGGCTCCAAAACATTCAGTACTTC.

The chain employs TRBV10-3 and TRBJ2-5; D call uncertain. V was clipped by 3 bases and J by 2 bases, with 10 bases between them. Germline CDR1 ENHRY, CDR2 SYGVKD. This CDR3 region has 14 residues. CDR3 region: CAISEGSMQETQYF. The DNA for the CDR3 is TGTGCCATCAGTGAAGGCTCTATGCAAGAGACCCAGTACTTC.

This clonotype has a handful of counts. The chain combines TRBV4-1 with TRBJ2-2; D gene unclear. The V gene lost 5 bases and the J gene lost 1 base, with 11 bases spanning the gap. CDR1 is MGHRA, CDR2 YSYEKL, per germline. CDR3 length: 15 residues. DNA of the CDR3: TGCGCCAGCAGCTCCCGGACGGGGAACACCGGGGAGCTGTTTTTT. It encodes CASSSRTGNTGELFF.

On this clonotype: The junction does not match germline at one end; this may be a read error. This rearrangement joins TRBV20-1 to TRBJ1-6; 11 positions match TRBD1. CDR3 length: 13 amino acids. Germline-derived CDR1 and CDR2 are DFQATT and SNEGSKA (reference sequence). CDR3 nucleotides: TGCAGTGCAGTGGACAGGGGGCTTTCACCCCCCCACTTT. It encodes CSAVDRGLSPPHF.

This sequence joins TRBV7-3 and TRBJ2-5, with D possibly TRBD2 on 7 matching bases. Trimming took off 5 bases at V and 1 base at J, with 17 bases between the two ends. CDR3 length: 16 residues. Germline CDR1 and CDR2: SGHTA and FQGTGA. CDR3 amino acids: CASSVYGGQPQETQYF. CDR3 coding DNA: TGTGCCAGCAGCGTATACGGGGGGCAACCCCAAGAGACCCAGTACTTC.

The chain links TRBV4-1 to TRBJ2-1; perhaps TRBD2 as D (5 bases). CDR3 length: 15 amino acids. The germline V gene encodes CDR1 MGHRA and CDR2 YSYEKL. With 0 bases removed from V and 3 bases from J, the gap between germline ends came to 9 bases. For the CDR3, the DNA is TGCGCCAGCAGCCAAGATCGGGGAGACTACAATGAGCAGTTCTTC. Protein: CASSQDRGDYNEQFF.

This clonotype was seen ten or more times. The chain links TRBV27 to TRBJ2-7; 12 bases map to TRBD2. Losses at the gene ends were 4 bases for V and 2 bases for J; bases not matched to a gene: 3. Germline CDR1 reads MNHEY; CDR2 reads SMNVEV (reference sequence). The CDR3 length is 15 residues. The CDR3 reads CASSSLAGGPYEQYF. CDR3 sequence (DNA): TGTGCCAGCAGTTCTCTAGCGGGGGGGCCCTACGAGCAGTACTTC.

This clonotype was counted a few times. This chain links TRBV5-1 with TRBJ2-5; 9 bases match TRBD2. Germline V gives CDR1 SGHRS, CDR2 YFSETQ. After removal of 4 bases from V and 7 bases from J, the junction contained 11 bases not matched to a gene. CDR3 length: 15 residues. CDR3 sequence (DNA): TGCGCCAGCAGCGATCGCACTAGCGGGTCCGGGACCCAGTACTTC. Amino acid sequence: CASSDRTSGSGTQYF.

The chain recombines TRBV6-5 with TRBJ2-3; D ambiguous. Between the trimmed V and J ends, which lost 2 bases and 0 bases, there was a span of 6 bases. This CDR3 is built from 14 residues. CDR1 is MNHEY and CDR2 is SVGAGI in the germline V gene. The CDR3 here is CASSYEQSTDTQYF. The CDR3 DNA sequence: TGTGCCAGCAGTTACGAACAGAGCACAGATACGCAGTATTTT.

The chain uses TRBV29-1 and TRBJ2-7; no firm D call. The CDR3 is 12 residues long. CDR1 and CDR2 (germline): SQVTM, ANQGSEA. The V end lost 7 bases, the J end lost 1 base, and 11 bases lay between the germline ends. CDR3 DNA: TGCAGCGCCCGATATGAATCCTACGAGCAGTACTTC. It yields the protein CSARYESYEQYF.